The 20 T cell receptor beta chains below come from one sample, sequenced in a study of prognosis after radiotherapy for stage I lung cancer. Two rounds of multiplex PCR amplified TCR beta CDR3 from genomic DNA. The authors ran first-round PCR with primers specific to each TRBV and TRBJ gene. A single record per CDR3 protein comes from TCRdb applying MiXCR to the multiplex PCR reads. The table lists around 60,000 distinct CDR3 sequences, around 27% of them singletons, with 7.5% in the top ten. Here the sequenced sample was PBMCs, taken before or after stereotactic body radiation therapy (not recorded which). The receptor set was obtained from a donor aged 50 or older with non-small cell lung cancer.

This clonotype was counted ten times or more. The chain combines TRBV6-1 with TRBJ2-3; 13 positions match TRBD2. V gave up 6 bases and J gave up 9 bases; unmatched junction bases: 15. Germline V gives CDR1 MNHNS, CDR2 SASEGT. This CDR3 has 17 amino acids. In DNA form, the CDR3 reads TGTGCCAGCAGCCGAGAAACGGGCTGGACTAGCGGGGGCACGCAGTATTTT. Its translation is CASSRETGWTSGGTQYF.

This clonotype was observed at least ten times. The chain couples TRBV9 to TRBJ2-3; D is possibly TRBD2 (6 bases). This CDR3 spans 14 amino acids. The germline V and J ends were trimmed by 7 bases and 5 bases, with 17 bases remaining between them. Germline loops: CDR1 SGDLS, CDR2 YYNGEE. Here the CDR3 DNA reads TGTGCCAGCGGGCGGGGCCCCGCCGGAGATACGCAGTATTTT. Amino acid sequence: CASGRGPAGDTQYF. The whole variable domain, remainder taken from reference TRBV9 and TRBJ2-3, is DSGVTQTPKHLITATGQRVTLRCSPRSGDLSVYWYQQSLDQGLQFLIQYYNGEERAKGNILERFSAQQFPDLHSELNLSSLELGDSALYFCASGRGPAGDTQYFGPGTRLTVL.

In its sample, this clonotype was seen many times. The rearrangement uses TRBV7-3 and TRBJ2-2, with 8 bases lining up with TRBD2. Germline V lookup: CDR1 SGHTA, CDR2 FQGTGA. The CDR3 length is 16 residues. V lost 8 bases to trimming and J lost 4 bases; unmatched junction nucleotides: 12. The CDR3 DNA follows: TGTGCCAGCTCCTGGGACGGGGGGGCGACCACCGGGGAGCTGTTTTTT. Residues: CASSWDGGATTGELFF.

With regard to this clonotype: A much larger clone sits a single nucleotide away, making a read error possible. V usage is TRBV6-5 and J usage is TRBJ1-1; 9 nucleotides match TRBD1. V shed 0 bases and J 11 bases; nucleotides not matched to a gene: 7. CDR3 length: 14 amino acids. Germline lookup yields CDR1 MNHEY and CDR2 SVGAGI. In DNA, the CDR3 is TGTGCCAGCAGTTACTCGATCGACAGGGGGAGGGCTTTCTTT. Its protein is CASSYSIDRGRAFF.

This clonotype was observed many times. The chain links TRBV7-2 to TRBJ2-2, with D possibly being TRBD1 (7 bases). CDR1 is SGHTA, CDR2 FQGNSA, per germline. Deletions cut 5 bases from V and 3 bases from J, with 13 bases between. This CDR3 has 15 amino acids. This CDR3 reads CASSAVRGDTGELFF. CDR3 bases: TGTGCCAGCAGCGCCGTCAGGGGGGACACCGGGGAGCTGTTTTTT. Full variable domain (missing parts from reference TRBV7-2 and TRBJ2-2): GAGVSQSPSNKVTEKGKDVELRCDPISGHTALYWYRQSLGQGLEFLIYFQGNSAPDKSGLPSDRFSAERTGGSVSTLTIQRTQQEDSAVYLCASSAVRGDTGELFFGEGSRLTVL.

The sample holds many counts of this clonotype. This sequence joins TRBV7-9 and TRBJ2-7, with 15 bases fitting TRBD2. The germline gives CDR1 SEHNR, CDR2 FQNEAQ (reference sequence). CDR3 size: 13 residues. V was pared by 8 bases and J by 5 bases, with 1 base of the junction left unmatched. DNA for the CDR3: TGTGCCAGCGGACTAGCGGGGGGGAACGAGCAGTACTTC. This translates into CASGLAGGNEQYF.

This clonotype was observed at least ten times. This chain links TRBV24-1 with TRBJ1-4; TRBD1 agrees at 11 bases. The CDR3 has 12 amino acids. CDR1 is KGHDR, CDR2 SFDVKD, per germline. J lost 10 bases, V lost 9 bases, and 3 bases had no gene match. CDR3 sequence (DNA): TGTGCCACCGGGACAGGGGGAGGAAAACTGTTTTTT. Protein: CATGTGGGKLFF.

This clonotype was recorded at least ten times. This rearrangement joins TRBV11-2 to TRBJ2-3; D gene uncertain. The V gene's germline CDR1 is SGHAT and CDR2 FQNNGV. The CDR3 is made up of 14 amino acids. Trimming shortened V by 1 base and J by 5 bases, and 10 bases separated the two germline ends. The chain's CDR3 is CASSLVSYRDTQYF. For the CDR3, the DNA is TGTGCCAGCAGCTTAGTATCATATAGAGATACGCAGTATTTT.

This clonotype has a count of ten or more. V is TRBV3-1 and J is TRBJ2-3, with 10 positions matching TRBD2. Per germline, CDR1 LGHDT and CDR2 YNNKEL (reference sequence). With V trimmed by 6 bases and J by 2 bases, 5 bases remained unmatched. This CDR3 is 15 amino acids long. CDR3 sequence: CASSPLAGSTDTQYF. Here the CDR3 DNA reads TGTGCCAGCAGTCCACTAGCGGGGTCCACAGATACGCAGTATTTT.

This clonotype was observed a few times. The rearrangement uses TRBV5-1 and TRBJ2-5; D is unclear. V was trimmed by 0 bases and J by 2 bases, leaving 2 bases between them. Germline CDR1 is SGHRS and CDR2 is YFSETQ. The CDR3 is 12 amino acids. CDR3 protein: CASSLVQETQYF. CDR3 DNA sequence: TGCGCCAGCAGCTTGGTTCAAGAGACCCAGTACTTC.

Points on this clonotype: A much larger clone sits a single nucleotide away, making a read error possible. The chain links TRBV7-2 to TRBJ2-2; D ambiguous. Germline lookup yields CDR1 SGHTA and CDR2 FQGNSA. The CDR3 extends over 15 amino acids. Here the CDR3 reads CGSSLANPGTGELFF. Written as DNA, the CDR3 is TGTGGCAGCAGCTTAGCCAACCCCGGGACCGGGGAGCTGTTTTTT.

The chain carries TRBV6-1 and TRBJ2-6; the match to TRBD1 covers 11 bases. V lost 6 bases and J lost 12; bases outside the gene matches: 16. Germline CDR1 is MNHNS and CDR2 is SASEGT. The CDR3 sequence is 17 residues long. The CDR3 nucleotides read TGTGCCAGCAGCCGGGACAGGGGGAACGCTGGGGACAGCGTCCTGACTTTC. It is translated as CASSRDRGNAGDSVLTF.

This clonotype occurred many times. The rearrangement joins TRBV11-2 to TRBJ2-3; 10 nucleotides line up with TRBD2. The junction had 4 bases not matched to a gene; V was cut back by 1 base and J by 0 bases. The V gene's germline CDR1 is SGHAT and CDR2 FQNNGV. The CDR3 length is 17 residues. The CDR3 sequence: CASSLGGTSDSTDTQYF. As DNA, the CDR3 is TGTGCCAGCAGCTTAGGCGGGACTAGCGATAGCACAGATACGCAGTATTTT.

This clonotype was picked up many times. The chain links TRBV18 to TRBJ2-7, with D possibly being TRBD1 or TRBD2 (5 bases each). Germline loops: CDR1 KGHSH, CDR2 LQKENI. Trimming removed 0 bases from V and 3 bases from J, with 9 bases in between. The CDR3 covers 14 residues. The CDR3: CASSPPGGVYEQYF. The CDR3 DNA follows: TGTGCCAGCTCACCACCTGGGGGAGTCTACGAGCAGTACTTC.

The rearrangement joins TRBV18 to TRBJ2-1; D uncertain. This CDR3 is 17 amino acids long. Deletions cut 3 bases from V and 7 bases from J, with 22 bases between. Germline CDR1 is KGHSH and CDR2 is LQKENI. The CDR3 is CASSPDFPVSLRNEQFF. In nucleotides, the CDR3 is TGTGCCAGCTCACCCGATTTCCCTGTATCACTTAGGAATGAGCAGTTCTTC.

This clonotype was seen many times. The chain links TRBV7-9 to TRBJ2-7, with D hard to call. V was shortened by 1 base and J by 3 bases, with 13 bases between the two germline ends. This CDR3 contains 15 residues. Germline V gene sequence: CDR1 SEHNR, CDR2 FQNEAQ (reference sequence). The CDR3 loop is CASSLGVNSNYEQYF. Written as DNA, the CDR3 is TGTGCCAGCAGCTTAGGAGTAAACAGTAACTACGAGCAGTACTTC.

CDR3 region: CASSSGQGGSGGYTF. CDR3 in DNA: TGTGCCAGCAGCTCTGGACAGGGGGGCTCGGGTGGCTACACCTTC. The V call is TRBV6-1, the J call TRBJ1-2; 10 nucleotides align to TRBD1. This CDR3 is built from 15 residues. V shed 6 bases, J shed 7 bases, and the junction held 11 bases outside the gene matches. Germline lookup yields CDR1 MNHNS and CDR2 SASEGT.

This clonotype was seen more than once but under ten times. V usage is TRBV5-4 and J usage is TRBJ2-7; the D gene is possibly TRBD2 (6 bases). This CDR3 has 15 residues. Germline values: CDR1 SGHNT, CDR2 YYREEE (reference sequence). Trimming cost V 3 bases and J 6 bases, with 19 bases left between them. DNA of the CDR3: TGTGCCAGCAGCTCCCGTTCCGCTCCGCGGGGCGAGCAGTACTTC. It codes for CASSSRSAPRGEQYF.

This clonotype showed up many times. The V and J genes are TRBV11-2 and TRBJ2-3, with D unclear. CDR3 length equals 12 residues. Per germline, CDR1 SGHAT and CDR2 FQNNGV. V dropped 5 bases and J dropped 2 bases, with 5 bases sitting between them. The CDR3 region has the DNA TGTGCCAGCAGCGACCTCACAGATACGCAGTATTTT. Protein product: CASSDLTDTQYF.

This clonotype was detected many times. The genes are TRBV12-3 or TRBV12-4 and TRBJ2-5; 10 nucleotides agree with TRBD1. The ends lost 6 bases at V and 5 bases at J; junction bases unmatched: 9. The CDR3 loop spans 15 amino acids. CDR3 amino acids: CASRTTGGAGETQYF. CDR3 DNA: TGTGCCAGCAGAACGACAGGGGGCGCGGGGGAGACCCAGTACTTC.